This T cell receptor (beta chain) is from a study of blood T cell repertoires in COVID-19. Looking at the study overall: Spain, Italy and the United States supplied samples that represented acute and convalescent COVID-19.

This table comes from immunoSEQ multiplex PCR, and its TCRdb copy is limited to in-frame clones, with some not included. The data show about 350,000 clones, more than 70% seen once. This CDR3 is built from 15 residues. Germline loops: CDR1 MDHEN, CDR2 SYDVKM. V lost 3 bases, J lost 0 bases, and 5 bases stayed unmatched. Specimen: PBMCs or T cells enriched from blood (not recorded which). The V call is TRBV28, the J call TRBJ2-7, with TRBD1 identical over 7 bases. The receptor's source is a woman aged 30 to 39 who had been exposed to COVID-19. The CDR3: CASSFLQGVSYEQYF. DNA for the CDR3: TGTGCCAGCAGTTTTCTCCAGGGGGTCTCCTACGAGCAGTACTTC.